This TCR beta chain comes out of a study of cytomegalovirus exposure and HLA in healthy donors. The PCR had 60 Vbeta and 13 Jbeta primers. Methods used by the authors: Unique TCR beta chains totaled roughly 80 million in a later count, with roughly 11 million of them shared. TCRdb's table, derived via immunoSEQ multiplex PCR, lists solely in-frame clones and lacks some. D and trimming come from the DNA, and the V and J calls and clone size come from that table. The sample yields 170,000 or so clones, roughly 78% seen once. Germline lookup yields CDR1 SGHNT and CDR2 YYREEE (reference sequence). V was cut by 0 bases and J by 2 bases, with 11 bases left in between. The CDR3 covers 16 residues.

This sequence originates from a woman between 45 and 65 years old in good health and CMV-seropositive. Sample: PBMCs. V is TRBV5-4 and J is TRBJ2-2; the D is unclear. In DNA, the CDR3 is TGTGCCAGCAGCTTGGCCTACAGCCAAAACACCGGGGAGCTGTTTTTT. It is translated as CASSLAYSQNTGELFF.